This paragraph covers one TCR beta chain sequence. The target antigen is unknown. The data originate from a study of PD-1 blockade in classical Hodgkin lymphoma. Study-wide findings and caveats: The study reported lower baseline TCR diversity in newly diagnosed patients than in healthy donors. There remain no defined causes for the repertoire differences, which possibly reflect disease activity or prior therapy.

The ends were cut back, 0 bases at V and 6 bases at J, with 12 bases in the middle. Germline V gives CDR1 LNHDA, CDR2 SQIVND (reference sequence). CDR3 length equals 15 residues. Using immunoSEQ multiplex PCR, the repertoire was profiled, and TCRdb retains in-frame clones only, with some absent. Of under 40,000 clones listed, about nine tenths were seen once; the top ten hold around 1.2%. The time point was: newly diagnosed, previously untreated cHL patient sample. Isolation of CD4+ T cells from thawed PBMCs was performed by magnetic negative selection. The study compared against PBMCs from newly diagnosed, untreated classical Hodgkin lymphoma.

The chain combines TRBV19 with TRBJ1-5, with D perhaps TRBD1 (6 bases). The sample was CD4+ T cells from blood. This TCR derives from a human donor with classical Hodgkin lymphoma. The CDR3 DNA reads TGTGCCAGTAGTATAGAGGGGGGGCGGTTTCAGCCCCAGCATTTT. Its protein is CASSIEGGRFQPQHF.